Listed below are T cell receptor beta chains from one sample, sequenced in a study of CD8 T cells in ankylosing spondylitis. Each CDR3 protein is one row after TCRdb ran MiXCR on the 5' RACE reads. The sample includes some 840,000 distinct CDR3 sequences, about an eighth of them seen just once. Sequencing was done on a sample of blood, either unsorted or a sorted T cell fraction (not recorded which). Receptors originate from a male donor with ankylosing spondylitis. CDR3s include the opening cysteine and the closing phenylalanine or tryptophan. The D gene is left open where the match is weak. Only part of the rows carry a size: once, few, many, or a class if the clone is expanded.

V gene	J gene	D gene	clone size	CDR3 DNA	CDR3 protein
TRBV7-2	TRBJ2-3	TRBD1	-	TGTGCCAGCAGCTTACGGACAGGGAACGCAGATACGCAGTATTTT	CASSLRTGNADTQYF
TRBV30	TRBJ2-7	-	few	TGTGCCTGGAGCAGACAAGGGACTGAGCAGTACTTC	CAWSRQGTEQYF
TRBV11-2	TRBJ2-6	-	-	TGTGCCAGCAGCCTTATAAGAGCCCCTGGGGCCAACGTCCTGACTTTC	CASSLIRAPGANVLTF
TRBV4-2	TRBJ2-1	TRBD2	-	TGTGCCAGCAGCGCACTAGCGGGGGGCCTCGCGGGGGGAAATGAGCAGTTCTTC	CASSALAGGLAGGNEQFF
TRBV28	TRBJ2-2	TRBD1	-	TGTGCCAGCAGTCCCCTCCCATTATCAGGGGGCGCGGACACCGGGGAGCTGTTTTTT	CASSPLPLSGGADTGELFF
TRBV29-1	TRBJ2-2	TRBD2	many	TGCAGCGTTAAAGGGCTAGCGGGTCGCACCGGGGAGCTGTTTTTT	CSVKGLAGRTGELFF
TRBV6-2/TRBV6-3	TRBJ2-7	-	many	TGTGCCAGCAGTTACACTTCCTACGAGCAGTACTTC	CASSYTSYEQYF
TRBV30	TRBJ2-7	-	few	TGTGCCTGGAGTGTAGGTCAGGGGAGGAGCGAGCAGTACTTC	CAWSVGQGRSEQYF
TRBV6-1	TRBJ2-2	-	many	TGTGCCAGCAGCCCCCTCCGCAGCCGTGCGAACACCGGGGAGCTGTTTTTT	CASSPLRSRANTGELFF
TRBV7-2	TRBJ2-3	-	-	TGTGCCAGCAGCTTCCGACTAGTAGATACGCAGTATTTT	CASSFRLVDTQYF
TRBV5-1	TRBJ2-2	TRBD1	many	TGCGCCAGCAGCTTTAACAGGGGGAACACCGGGGAGCTGTTTTTT	CASSFNRGNTGELFF
TRBV4-3	TRBJ1-1	-	-	TGCGCCAGCAGTCGACTAACGGACACTGAAGCTTTCTTT	CASSRLTDTEAFF
TRBV12-3/TRBV12-4	TRBJ1-4	TRBD1	few	TGTGCCAGCAGTCAAAGCAGGGGGCTATCTAATGAAAAACTGTTTTTT	CASSQSRGLSNEKLFF
TRBV29-1	TRBJ1-2	-	few	TGCAGCGTTGAAGGGGTAGGGGGCTACACCTTC	CSVEGVGGYTF
TRBV30	TRBJ2-7	-	-	TGTGCCTGGAGCCTAGCCCAATTACCCTACGAGCAGTACTTC	CAWSLAQLPYEQYF
TRBV20-1	TRBJ2-5	-	-	TGCAGTGCACCCCGACAGGGACTCTCAGAGTCCCAGTACTTC	CSAPRQGLSESQYF
TRBV4-2	TRBJ2-3	TRBD2	-	TGTGCCAGCAGCCTGCAACTAGCGGGAGAGTTGGCAGATACGCAGTATTTT	CASSLQLAGELADTQYF
TRBV7-2	TRBJ2-7	-	many	TGTGCCAGCAGCTCGAGACAGGCTCCCTACGAGCAGTACTTC	CASSSRQAPYEQYF
TRBV20-1	TRBJ1-2	-	few	TGCAGTGCTAGGGGAACAAACAGGGAACACTATGGCTACACCTTC	CSARGTNREHYGYTF
TRBV10-3	TRBJ2-7	-	few	TGTGCCATCAGTGAGTCCCCAGACTACGAGCAGTACTTC	CAISESPDYEQYF
TRBV7-8	TRBJ2-1	-	few	TGTGCCAGCAGCTTAGGACCGGCCCCTTCTGGCAATGAGCAGTTCTTC	CASSLGPAPSGNEQFF
TRBV4-3	TRBJ2-1	TRBD2	many	TGCGCCAGCAGCCAAGATCGACTAGCGGACAATGAGCAGTTCTTC	CASSQDRLADNEQFF
TRBV19	TRBJ2-7	-	-	TGTGCCAGTAGCCTCTCCTCCGGGACCAAACTCTACGAGCAGTACTTC	CASSLSSGTKLYEQYF
TRBV12-3/TRBV12-4	TRBJ1-5	-	-	TGTGCCAGCAGTCCGGGCCCTGGACAGTCCTATAGCAATCAGCCCCAGCATTTT	CASSPGPGQSYSNQPQHF
TRBV29-1	TRBJ2-3	-	-	TGCAGCGTTGAGGAAGGGCAGCCATACACAGATACGCAGTATTTT	CSVEEGQPYTDTQYF
TRBV7-2	TRBJ2-3	-	few	TGTGCCAGCAGCTTATTCCCCGGCACGCAGTATTTT	CASSLFPGTQYF
TRBV7-2	TRBJ2-1	-	many	TGTGCCAGCAGTATACAGGGACCCCGCTACAATGAGCAGTTCTTC	CASSIQGPRYNEQFF
TRBV6-6	TRBJ1-5	-	-	TGTGCCAGCGGTCCACTTCAGCCCCAGCATTTT	CASGPLQPQHF
TRBV6-5	TRBJ2-7	TRBD1	few	TGTGCCAGCAGTTACAAGCCAGGGGGATATACCTACGAGCAGTACTTC	CASSYKPGGYTYEQYF
TRBV10-3	TRBJ1-1	-	-	TGTGCCACCGGACAGCAGCCGAACACTGAAGCTTTCTTT	CATGQQPNTEAFF
TRBV20-1	TRBJ1-4	-	few	TGCAGTGCCTCGGGGGCAACTAATGAAAAACTGTTTTTT	CSASGATNEKLFF
TRBV28	TRBJ1-2	-	few	TGTGCCAGCAGTTCACCCGTCTATGGCTACACCTTC	CASSSPVYGYTF